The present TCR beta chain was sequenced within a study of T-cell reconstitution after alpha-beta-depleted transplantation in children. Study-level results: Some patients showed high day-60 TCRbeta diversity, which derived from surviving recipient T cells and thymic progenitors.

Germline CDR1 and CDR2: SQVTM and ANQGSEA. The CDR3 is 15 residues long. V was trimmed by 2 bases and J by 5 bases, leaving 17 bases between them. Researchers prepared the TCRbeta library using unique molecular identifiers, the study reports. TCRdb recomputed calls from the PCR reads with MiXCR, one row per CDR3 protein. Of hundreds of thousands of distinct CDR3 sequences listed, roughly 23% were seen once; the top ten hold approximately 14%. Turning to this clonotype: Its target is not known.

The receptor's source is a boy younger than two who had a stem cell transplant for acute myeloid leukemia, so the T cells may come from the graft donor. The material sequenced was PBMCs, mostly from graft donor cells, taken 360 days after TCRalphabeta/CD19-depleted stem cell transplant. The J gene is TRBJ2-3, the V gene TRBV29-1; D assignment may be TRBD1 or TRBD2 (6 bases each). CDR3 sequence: CSVETGAPNGDTQYF. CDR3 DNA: TGCAGCGTTGAAACGGGGGCCCCCAACGGAGATACGCAGTATTTT.